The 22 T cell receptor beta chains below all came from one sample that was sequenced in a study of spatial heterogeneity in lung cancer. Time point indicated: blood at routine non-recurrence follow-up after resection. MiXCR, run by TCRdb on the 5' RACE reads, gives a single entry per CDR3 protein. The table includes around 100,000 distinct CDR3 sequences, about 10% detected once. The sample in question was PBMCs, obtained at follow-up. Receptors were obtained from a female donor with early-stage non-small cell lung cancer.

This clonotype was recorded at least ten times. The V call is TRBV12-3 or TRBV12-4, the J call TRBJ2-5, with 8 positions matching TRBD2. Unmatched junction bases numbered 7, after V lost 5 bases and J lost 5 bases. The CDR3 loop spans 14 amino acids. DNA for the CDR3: TGTGCCAGCAGTGCGGGACTAGTTACGGAGACCCAGTACTTC. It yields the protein CASSAGLVTETQYF.

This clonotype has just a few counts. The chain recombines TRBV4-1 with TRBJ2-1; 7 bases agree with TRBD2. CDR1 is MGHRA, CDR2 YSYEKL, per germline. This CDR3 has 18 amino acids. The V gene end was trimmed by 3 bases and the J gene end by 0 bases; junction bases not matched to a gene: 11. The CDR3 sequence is CASSHLTSVASSYNEQFF. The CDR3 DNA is TGCGCCAGCAGCCACCTCACTAGCGTAGCAAGCTCCTACAATGAGCAGTTCTTC.

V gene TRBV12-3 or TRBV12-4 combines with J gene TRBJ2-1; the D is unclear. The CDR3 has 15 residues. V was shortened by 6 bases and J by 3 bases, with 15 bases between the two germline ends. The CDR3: CASSLSPPYYNEQFF. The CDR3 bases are TGTGCCAGCAGCCTTAGCCCCCCCTACTACAATGAGCAGTTCTTC.

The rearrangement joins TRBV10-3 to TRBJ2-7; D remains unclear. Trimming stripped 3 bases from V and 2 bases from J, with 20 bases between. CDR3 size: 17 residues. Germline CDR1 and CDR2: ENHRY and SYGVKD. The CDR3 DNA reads TGTGCCATCAGTGATGGCGCCGGGTTCGGGTCCCCCTACGAGCAGTACTTC. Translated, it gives CAISDGAGFGSPYEQYF.

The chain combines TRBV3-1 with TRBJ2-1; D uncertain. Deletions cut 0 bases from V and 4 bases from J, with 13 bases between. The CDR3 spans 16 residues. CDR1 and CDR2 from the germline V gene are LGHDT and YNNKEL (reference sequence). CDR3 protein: CASSQDRLRSYNEQFF. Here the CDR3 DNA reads TGTGCCAGCAGCCAAGATAGGCTGAGATCATACAATGAGCAGTTCTTC.

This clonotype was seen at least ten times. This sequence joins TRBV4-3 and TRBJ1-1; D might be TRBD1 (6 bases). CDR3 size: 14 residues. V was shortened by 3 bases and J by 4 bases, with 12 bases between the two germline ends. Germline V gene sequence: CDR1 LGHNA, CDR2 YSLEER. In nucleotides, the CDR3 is TGCGCCAGCAGCCATGGACAGAGCACCACTGAAGCTTTCTTT. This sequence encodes CASSHGQSTTEAFF.

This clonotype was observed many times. The CDR3 reads CAISEFGLGYEQYF. The DNA for the CDR3 is TGTGCCATCAGTGAGTTTGGTTTAGGGTACGAGCAGTACTTC. The chain carries TRBV10-3 and TRBJ2-7; no clear D. This CDR3 is built from 14 residues. Germline values: CDR1 ENHRY, CDR2 SYGVKD. V lost 1 base to trimming and J lost 4 bases, with 11 bases between them.

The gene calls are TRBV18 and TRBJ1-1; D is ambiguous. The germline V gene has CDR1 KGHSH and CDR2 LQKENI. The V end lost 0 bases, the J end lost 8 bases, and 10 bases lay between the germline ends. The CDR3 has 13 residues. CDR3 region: CASSPPVREEAFF. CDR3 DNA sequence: TGTGCCAGCTCACCACCGGTGAGGGAAGAAGCTTTCTTT.

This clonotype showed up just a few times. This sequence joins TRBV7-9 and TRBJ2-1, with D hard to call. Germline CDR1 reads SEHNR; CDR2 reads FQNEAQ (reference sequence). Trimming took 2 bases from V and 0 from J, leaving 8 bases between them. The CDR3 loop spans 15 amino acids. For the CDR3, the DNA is TGTGCCAGCAGCTTAACTCTGGTCTCCTACAATGAGCAGTTCTTC. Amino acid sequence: CASSLTLVSYNEQFF. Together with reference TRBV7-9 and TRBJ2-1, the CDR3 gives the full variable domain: DTGVSQNPRHKITKRGQNVTFRCDPISEHNRLYWYRQTLGQGPEFLTYFQNEAQLEKSRLLSDRFSAERPKGSFSTLEIQRTEQGDSAMYLCASSLTLVSYNEQFFGPGTRLTVL.

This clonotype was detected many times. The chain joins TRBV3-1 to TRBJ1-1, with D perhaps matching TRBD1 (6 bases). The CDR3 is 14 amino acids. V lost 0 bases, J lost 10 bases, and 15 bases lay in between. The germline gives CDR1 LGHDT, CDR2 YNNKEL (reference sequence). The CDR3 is CASSQDRSGARAFF. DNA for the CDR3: TGTGCCAGCAGCCAAGATCGCTCGGGGGCGCGAGCTTTCTTT.

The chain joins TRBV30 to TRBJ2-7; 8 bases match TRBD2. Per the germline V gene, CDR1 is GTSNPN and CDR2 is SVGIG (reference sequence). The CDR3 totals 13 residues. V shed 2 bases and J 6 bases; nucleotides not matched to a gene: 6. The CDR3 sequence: CAWSKSGSGEQYF. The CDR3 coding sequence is TGTGCCTGGAGTAAAAGCGGGAGTGGCGAGCAGTACTTC.

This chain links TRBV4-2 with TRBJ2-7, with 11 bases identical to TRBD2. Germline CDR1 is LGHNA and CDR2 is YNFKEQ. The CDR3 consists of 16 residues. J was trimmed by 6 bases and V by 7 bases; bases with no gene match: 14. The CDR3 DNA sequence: TGTGCCAGCAACCAGGGGATAGCGGGAGGGCCCTCCGAGCAGTACTTC. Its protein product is CASNQGIAGGPSEQYF.

The CDR3 protein is CASNRGSGDTQYF. The CDR3 nucleotides read TGCGCCAGCAACCGGGGTAGCGGGGATACGCAGTATTTT. The rearrangement joins TRBV5-1 to TRBJ2-3, with 7 nucleotides matching TRBD2. Trimming at V came to 6 bases and at J to 6 bases, leaving 7 bases not matched to a gene. The CDR3 totals 13 residues. CDR1 is SGHRS, CDR2 YFSETQ, per germline.

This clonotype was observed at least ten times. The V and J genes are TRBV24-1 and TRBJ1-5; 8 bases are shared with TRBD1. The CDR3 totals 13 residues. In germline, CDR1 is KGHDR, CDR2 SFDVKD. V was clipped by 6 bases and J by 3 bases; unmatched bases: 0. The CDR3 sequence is CATSQGANQPQHF. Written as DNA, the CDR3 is TGTGCCACCAGTCAGGGGGCCAATCAGCCCCAGCATTTT.

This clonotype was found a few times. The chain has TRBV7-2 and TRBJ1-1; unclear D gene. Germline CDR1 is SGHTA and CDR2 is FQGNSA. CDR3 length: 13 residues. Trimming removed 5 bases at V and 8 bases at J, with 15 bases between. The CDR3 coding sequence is TGTGCCAGCAGCCCCCTGTCTGGTCAGGAAGCTTTCTTT. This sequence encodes CASSPLSGQEAFF.

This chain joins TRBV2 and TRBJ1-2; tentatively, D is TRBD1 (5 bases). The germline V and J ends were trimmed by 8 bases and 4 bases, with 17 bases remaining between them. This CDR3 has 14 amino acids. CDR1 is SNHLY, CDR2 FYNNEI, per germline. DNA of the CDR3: TGTGCCAGCTCCGGGGACGGGTTCTCCTATGGCTACACCTTC. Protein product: CASSGDGFSYGYTF.

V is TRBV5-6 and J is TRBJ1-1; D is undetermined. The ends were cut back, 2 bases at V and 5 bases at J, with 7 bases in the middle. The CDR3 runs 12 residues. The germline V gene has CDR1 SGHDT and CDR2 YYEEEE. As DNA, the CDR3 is TGTGCCAGCAGCTTTGCGGGGACTGAAGCTTTCTTT. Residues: CASSFAGTEAFF.

As DNA, the CDR3 is TGTGCCTGGAGTGTACTGAGGGAAGAAGCTCAGCAGTTCTTC. This gives the protein CAWSVLREEAQQFF. The chain combines TRBV30 with TRBJ2-1; D is possibly TRBD2 (5 bases). The V and J ends lost 0 bases and 11 bases respectively, with 17 bases between them. From germline, CDR1 is GTSNPN and CDR2 SVGIG (reference sequence). The CDR3 spans 14 residues.

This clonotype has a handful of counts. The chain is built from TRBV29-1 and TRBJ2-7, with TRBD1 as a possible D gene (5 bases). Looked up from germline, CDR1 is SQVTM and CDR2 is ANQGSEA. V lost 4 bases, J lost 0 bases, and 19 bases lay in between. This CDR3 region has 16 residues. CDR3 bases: TGCAGCGTTGTGCTGGGGCACCCGCCTAGCTCCTACGAGCAGTACTTC. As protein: CSVVLGHPPSSYEQYF.

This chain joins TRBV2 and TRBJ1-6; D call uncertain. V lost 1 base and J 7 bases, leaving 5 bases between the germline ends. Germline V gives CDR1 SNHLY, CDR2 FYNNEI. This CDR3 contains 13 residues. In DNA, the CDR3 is TGTGCCAGCAGTGAAGTCGCGAATTCACCCCTCCACTTT. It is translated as CASSEVANSPLHF.

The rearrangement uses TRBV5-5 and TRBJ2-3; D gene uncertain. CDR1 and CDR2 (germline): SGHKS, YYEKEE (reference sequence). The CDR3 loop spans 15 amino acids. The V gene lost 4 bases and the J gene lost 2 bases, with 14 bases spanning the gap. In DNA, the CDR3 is TGTGCCAGCAGCCCTGACGCGGTAAACACAGATACGCAGTATTTT. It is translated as CASSPDAVNTDTQYF.

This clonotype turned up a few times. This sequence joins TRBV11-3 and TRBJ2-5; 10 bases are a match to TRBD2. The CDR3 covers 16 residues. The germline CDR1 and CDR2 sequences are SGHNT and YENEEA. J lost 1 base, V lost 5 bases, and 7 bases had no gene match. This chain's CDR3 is CASSRGAGGPQETQYF. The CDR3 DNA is TGTGCCAGCAGCAGGGGAGCGGGAGGGCCCCAAGAGACCCAGTACTTC. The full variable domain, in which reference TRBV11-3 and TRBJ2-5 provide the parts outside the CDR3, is EAGVVQSPRYKIIEKKQPVAFWCNPISGHNTLYWYLQNLGQGPELLIRYENEEAVDDSQLPKDRFSAERLKGVDSTLKIQPAELGDSAVYLCASSRGAGGPQETQYFGPGTRLLVL.